Listed below are T cell receptor beta chains from one sample, sequenced in a study of cytomegalovirus exposure and HLA in healthy donors. Here immunoSEQ multiplex PCR was the method, and the copy in TCRdb shows in-frame clones only, minus some. The sample contains about 100,000 clones, 73% of which appear only once. The sample comprised PBMCs. All receptors derive from a man aged 40-55 years in good health and CMV-seronegative. Both conserved end residues are part of each CDR3. The order of the fields is clone size, V gene, D gene, J gene, CDR3 DNA, CDR3 protein. The D gene is left open where the match is weak. Clone sizes are given selectively: once, few, many, or a class where the clone is expanded.

.	TRBV21-1	.	TRBJ1-5	TGTGCCAGCAGCAAAAGGGGGACAGGGCCACGCAATCAGCCCCAGCATTTT	CASSKRGTGPRNQPQHF
.	TRBV5-1	.	TRBJ1-5	TGCGCCAGCAGCTTGGGGCAGGGGCAGCCCCAGCATTTT	CASSLGQGQPQHF
.	TRBV18	TRBD2	TRBJ2-1	TGTGCCAGCTCAACTTGGACTAGCGGGGGGCATGGGGAGCAGTTCTTC	CASSTWTSGGHGEQFF
.	TRBV27	.	TRBJ1-5	TGTGCCAGCAGTTTCCGGGGAAATTCTCAGCCCCAGCATTTT	CASSFRGNSQPQHF
.	TRBV5-1	TRBD1	TRBJ2-2	TGCGCCAGCAGCTGGGACAGGAGTAACACCGGGGAGCTGTTTTTT	CASSWDRSNTGELFF
.	TRBV6-5	.	TRBJ1-5	TGTGCCAGCAGTACAGGGTATCATCAGCCCCAGCATTTT	CASSTGYHQPQHF
.	TRBV15	.	TRBJ1-1	TGTGCCACCAGCAGAGGATTGACGGGGGAGGCTGAAGCTTTCTTT	CATSRGLTGEAEAFF
.	TRBV27	TRBD1	TRBJ1-1	TGTGCCAGCAGTTTCAGGGGGTCTGGCACTGAAGCTTTCTTT	CASSFRGSGTEAFF
.	TRBV29-1	.	TRBJ1-6	TGCAGCGTTGCACAGGGATATAATTCACCCCTCCACTTT	CSVAQGYNSPLHF
.	TRBV4-2	TRBD2	TRBJ2-2	TGTGCCAGCAGCCGAGGTACTAGCGGGGGGGCGGAGGCCGGGGAGCTGTTTTTT	CASSRGTSGGAEAGELFF
.	TRBV5-4	.	TRBJ1-5	TGTGCCAGCAGCTTGGGCAGGGATCAGCCCCAGCATTTT	CASSLGRDQPQHF
.	TRBV6-6	.	TRBJ2-7	TGTGCCAGCAGTTATCTGACCGGACTCTCCTACGAGCAGTACTTC	CASSYLTGLSYEQYF
.	TRBV6-6	.	TRBJ2-3	TGTGCCAGCAGTTACTCTTGGACTAGCACAGATACGCAGTATTTT	CASSYSWTSTDTQYF
.	TRBV5-4	TRBD1	TRBJ2-7	TGTGCCAGCAGCCCCGGCCGGGACAGGGTTATGTACGAGCAGTACTTC	CASSPGRDRVMYEQYF
.	TRBV5-4	.	TRBJ2-2	TGTGCCACCAACCACTGGGGGCCATCGAACACCGGGGAGCTGTTTTTT	CATNHWGPSNTGELFF
.	TRBV7-6	.	TRBJ2-2	TGTGCCAGCAGCTTACAACTAGCAACCGGGGAGCTGTTTTTT	CASSLQLATGELFF
.	TRBV13	TRBD1	TRBJ2-7	TGTGCCAGCAGCCCACGGACAGGGGGAAACGAGCAGTACTTC	CASSPRTGGNEQYF
.	TRBV19	TRBD1	TRBJ1-5	TGTGCCAGTAGTCGGCGCGTCAGGGGGATTAGCAATCAGCCCCAGCATTTT	CASSRRVRGISNQPQHF
.	TRBV5-4	.	TRBJ1-1	TGTGCCAGCAGCTTGGGGGGGGGCGGCAACACTGAAGCTTTCTTT	CASSLGGGGNTEAFF
few	TRBV4-3	.	TRBJ2-5	TGCGCCAGCAGCCAAGATTATGCAGGGGTTATAGAGACCCAGTACTTC	CASSQDYAGVIETQYF
few	TRBV18	TRBD1	TRBJ2-7	TGTGCCAGCTCTGGACAGGGGGCAGGGGACGAGCAGTACTTC	CASSGQGAGDEQYF
.	TRBV5-1	.	TRBJ2-1	TGCGCCAGCAGCACAAACAGGGTAGTACCCTACAATGAGCAGTTCTTC	CASSTNRVVPYNEQFF
.	TRBV7-9	.	TRBJ2-6	TGTGCCAGCAGCTTAGTAACAGGCGCCTCTGGGGCCAACGTCCTGACTTTC	CASSLVTGASGANVLTF
.	TRBV19	.	TRBJ2-7	TGTGCCAGTAGTATAGGGACAGAGATCTACGAGCAGTACTTC	CASSIGTEIYEQYF
.	TRBV6-5	.	TRBJ1-2	TGTGCCAGCAGTTACTATCCAGAGGACTATGGCTACACCTTC	CASSYYPEDYGYTF
.	TRBV9	TRBD2	TRBJ2-1	TGTGCCAGCAGCCCCCAGCGGGAGGGTTACAATGAGCAGTTCTTC	CASSPQREGYNEQFF
.	TRBV18	TRBD1	TRBJ1-4	TGTGCCAGCTCACCCGGGACAGAAGTCAATGAAAAACTGTTTTTT	CASSPGTEVNEKLFF
.	TRBV27	.	TRBJ2-7	TGTGCCAGCCATCCCTACTACGAGCAGTACTTC	CASHPYYEQYF
few	TRBV19	.	TRBJ1-2	TGTGCCAGTAGTAGTAGGGACAAGATCTATGGCTACACCTTC	CASSSRDKIYGYTF
.	TRBV29-1	TRBD2	TRBJ2-3	TGCAGCGTTGGCAAGGCGCTAGCGGGGAGAGGTACGCAGTATTTT	CSVGKALAGRGTQYF
.	TRBV28	TRBD2	TRBJ2-7	TGTGCCAGCAGTTTTCTAGCGGGGGGGCCCTACGAGCAGTACTTC	CASSFLAGGPYEQYF
.	TRBV7-9	TRBD1	TRBJ1-4	TGTGCCAGCAGCCCGACTTGGACAGGGGAGGAGGAAAAACTGTTTTTT	CASSPTWTGEEEKLFF
.	TRBV2	TRBD1	TRBJ1-2	TGTGCCAGCAGTGGAGGGGGAGGGACAGGGAGTGGCTACACCTTC	CASSGGGGTGSGYTF
.	TRBV19	TRBD1	TRBJ1-2	TGTGCCAGTAGTATCCGGTTTGGGACAGGGCGAGGCTACACCTTC	CASSIRFGTGRGYTF
.	TRBV4-1	TRBD1	TRBJ1-2	TGCGCCAGCAGTCCCGACAGGGGGTTATTAAGAGGCTACACCTTC	CASSPDRGLLRGYTF
few	TRBV28	.	TRBJ2-2	TGTGCCAGCAGTTTATGGAGTGCTCAGAACACCGGGGAGCTGTTTTTT	CASSLWSAQNTGELFF
.	TRBV2	.	TRBJ1-4	TGTGCCAGCAGGGGGAGCGAGGAAAAAATGTTTTTT	CASRGSEEKMFF
.	TRBV11-2	.	TRBJ1-5	TGTGCCAGCAGCTTAGTCGACAGACCCAATCAGCCCCAGCATTTT	CASSLVDRPNQPQHF
.	TRBV29-1	TRBD1	TRBJ1-1	TGCAGCGTTGAACCCCGTGCAGGGGGCGTTACTGAAGCTTTCTTT	CSVEPRAGGVTEAFF
.	TRBV4-3	.	TRBJ2-5	TGCGCCAGCAGCAATGACAGGAGGGAGACCCAGTACTTC	CASSNDRRETQYF
.	TRBV7-9	TRBD2	TRBJ2-3	TGTGCCAGCAGCTTAGGGACTAGCGGGGTCGATACGCAGTATTTT	CASSLGTSGVDTQYF
.	TRBV5-1	TRBD1	TRBJ2-7	TGCGCCAGCAGCGAACCGGGACAGAGCGAGCAGTACTTC	CASSEPGQSEQYF
few	TRBV6-1	.	TRBJ2-5	TGTGCCAGCAGTGGAGACAGGCTTGAGACCCAGTACTTC	CASSGDRLETQYF
.	TRBV7-2	.	TRBJ2-1	TGTGCCAGCAGCACACCTGGAGGTGAGCAGTTCTTC	CASSTPGGEQFF
.	TRBV4-2	.	TRBJ2-7	TGTGCCAGCAGCCAAGATTGGGGGCCAAACTACGAGCAGTACTTC	CASSQDWGPNYEQYF
.	TRBV4-1	TRBD1	TRBJ1-5	TGCGCCAGCAGCCAAGGGATCAGGGGGCGAAATCAGCCCCAGCATTTT	CASSQGIRGRNQPQHF
.	TRBV10-1	TRBD1	TRBJ1-4	TGCGCCAGCAGTGGCAGGGGGCGCCCGAATGAAAAACTGTTTTTT	CASSGRGRPNEKLFF
few	TRBV5-1	.	TRBJ1-4	TGCGCCAGCAGCTTGGGTGTGGAGGAAAAACTGTTTTTT	CASSLGVEEKLFF
.	TRBV6-6	.	TRBJ2-7	TGTGCCAGCAGTTACTCTTCCGACGAGCAGTACTTC	CASSYSSDEQYF
.	TRBV9	.	TRBJ2-3	TGTGCCAGCAGCGTAGCGGGGGGCCGTGGAGATACGCAGTATTTT	CASSVAGGRGDTQYF
.	TRBV5-1	.	TRBJ1-1	TGCGCCAGCAGCTTGGCCCAGGGTAACACTGAAGCTTTCTTT	CASSLAQGNTEAFF
.	TRBV7-3	.	TRBJ2-7	TGTGCCAGCAGCTTACAAGGGGCAGTGGAGCAGTACTTC	CASSLQGAVEQYF
few	TRBV21-1	.	TRBJ2-7	TGTGCCAGCAGCAAATGGGGACAGGGGGTTGGTGTCGAGCAGTACTTC	CASSKWGQGVGVEQYF
once	TRBV2	TRBD2	TRBJ2-2	TGTGCCAGCAGTGCCAGGCGGGGGGGAACCGGGGAGCTGTTTTTT	CASSARRGGTGELFF
.	TRBV6-4	.	TRBJ2-1	TGTGCCAGCAGTGCCCTCTTCCTCTCCTCCTACAATGAGCAGTTCTTC	CASSALFLSSYNEQFF
.	TRBV7-6	TRBD1	TRBJ2-1	TGTGCCAGCAGCGCCCAACAGGGGGCGTATTACAATGAGCAGTTCTTC	CASSAQQGAYYNEQFF